This TCR beta chain appears in the sequencing data of a study of T cells after yellow fever vaccination. The CDR3 contains 15 residues. V lost 5 bases and J 0 bases, leaving 11 bases between the germline ends. The V gene's germline CDR1 is SGHTA and CDR2 FQGNSA. TCRdb recomputed calls from the 5' RACE reads with MiXCR, one row per CDR3 protein. Of around 120,000 distinct CDR3 sequences detected, about 7.8% appear once; the ten largest clones hold 2.7%. This clonotype has at least ten counts. The rearrangement links TRBV7-2 to TRBJ1-5; D is possibly TRBD1 (5 bases). The specimen was CD4+ T cells sorted from PBMCs, collected roughly 46 days after the first yellow fever vaccination. The clonotype comes from a man in his late teens or twenties who received the YFV17D yellow fever vaccine. The CDR3 sequence is CASSPRGYSNQPQHF. CDR3 DNA sequence: TGTGCCAGCAGCCCAAGGGGTTATAGCAATCAGCCCCAGCATTTT.